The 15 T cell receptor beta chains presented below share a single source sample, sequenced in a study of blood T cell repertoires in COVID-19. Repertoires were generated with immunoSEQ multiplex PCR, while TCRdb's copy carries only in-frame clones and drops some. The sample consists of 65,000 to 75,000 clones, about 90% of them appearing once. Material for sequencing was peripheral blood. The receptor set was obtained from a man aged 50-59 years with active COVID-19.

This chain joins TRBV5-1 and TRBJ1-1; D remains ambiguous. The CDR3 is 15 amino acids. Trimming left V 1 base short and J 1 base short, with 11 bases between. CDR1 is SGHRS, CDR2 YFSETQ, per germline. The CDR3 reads CASSLSGNSNTEAFF. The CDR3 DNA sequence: TGCGCCAGCAGCTTGAGCGGCAATTCGAACACTGAAGCTTTCTTT.

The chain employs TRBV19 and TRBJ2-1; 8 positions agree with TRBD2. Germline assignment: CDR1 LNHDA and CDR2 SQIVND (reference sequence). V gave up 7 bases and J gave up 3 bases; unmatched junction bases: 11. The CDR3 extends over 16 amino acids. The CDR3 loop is CASNFDGTRNYNEQFF. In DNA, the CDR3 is TGTGCCAGTAACTTCGACGGGACTAGGAACTACAATGAGCAGTTCTTC.

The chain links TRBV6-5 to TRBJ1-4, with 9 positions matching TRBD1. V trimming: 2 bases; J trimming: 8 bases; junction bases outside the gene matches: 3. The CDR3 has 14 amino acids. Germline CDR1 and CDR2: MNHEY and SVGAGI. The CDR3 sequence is CASSYNRGLEKLFF. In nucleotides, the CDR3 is TGTGCCAGCAGTTACAACAGGGGGCTAGAAAAACTGTTTTTT.

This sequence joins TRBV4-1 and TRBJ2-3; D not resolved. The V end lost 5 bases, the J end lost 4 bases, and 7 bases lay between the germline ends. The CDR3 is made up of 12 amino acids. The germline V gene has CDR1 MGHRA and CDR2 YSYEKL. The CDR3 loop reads CASSEVADTQYF. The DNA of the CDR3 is TGCGCCAGCAGCGAGGTCGCAGATACGCAGTATTTT.

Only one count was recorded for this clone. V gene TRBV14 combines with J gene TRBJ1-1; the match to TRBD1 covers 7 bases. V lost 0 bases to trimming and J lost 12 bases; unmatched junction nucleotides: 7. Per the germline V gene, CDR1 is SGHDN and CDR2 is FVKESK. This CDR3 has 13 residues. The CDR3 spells CASSQDNRGGSFF. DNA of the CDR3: TGTGCCAGCAGCCAAGACAACAGGGGAGGATCTTTCTTT.

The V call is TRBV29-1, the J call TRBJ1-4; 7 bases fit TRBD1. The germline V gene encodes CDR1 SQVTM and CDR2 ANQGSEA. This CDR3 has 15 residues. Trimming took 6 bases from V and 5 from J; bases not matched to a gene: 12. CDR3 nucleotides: TGCAGCGTCGCGGTCGGACCAGGGGGGAATGAAAAACTGTTTTTT. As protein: CSVAVGPGGNEKLFF.

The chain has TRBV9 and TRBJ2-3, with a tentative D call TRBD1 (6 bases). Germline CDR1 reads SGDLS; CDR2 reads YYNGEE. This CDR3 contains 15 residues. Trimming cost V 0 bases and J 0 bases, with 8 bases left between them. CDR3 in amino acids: CASSVGGQSTDTQYF. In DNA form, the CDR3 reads TGTGCCAGCAGCGTAGGGGGGCAAAGCACAGATACGCAGTATTTT.

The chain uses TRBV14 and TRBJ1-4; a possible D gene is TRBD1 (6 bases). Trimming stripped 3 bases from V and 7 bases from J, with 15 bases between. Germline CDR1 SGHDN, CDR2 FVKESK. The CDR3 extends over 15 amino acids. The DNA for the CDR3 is TGTGCCAGCAGCCACCCCTGGGGGGGCCCTGAAAAACTGTTTTTT. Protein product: CASSHPWGGPEKLFF.

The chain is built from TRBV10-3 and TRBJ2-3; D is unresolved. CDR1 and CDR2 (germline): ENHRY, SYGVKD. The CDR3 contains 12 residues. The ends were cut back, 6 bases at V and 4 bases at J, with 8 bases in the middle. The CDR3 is CAISKLADTQYF. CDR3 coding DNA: TGTGCCATCAGCAAACTCGCAGATACGCAGTATTTT.

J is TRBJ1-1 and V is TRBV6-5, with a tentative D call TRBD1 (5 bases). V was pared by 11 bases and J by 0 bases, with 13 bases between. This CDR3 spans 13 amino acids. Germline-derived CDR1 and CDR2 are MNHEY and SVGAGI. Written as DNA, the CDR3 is TGTGCCTCCCCGGGGGGGGTGAACACTGAAGCTTTCTTT. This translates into CASPGGVNTEAFF.

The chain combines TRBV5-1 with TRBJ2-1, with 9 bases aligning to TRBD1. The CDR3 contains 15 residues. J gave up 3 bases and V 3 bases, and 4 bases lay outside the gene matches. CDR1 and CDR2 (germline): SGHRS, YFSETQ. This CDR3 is CASSSPGQGYNEQFF. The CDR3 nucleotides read TGCGCCAGCAGCTCACCGGGACAGGGCTACAATGAGCAGTTCTTC.

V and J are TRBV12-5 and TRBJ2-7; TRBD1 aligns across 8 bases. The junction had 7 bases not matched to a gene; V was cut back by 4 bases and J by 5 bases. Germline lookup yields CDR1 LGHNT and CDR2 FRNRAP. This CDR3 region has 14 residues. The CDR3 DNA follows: TGTGCTAGTGGTTCCTCGCAGGGGGCCCACGAGCAGTACTTC. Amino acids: CASGSSQGAHEQYF. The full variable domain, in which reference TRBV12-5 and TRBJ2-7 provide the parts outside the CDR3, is DARVTQTPRHKVTEMGQEVTMRCQPILGHNTVFWYRQTMMQGLELLAYFRNRAPLDDSGMPKDRFSAEMPDATLATLKIQPSEPRDSAVYFCASGSSQGAHEQYFGPGTRLTVT.

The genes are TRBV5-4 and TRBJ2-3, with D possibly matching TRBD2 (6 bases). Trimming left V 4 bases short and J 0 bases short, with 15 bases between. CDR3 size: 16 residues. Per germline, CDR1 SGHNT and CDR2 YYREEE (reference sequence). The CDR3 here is CASSPNSGGSTDTQYF. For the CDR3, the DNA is TGTGCCAGCAGCCCTAATAGCGGAGGCAGCACAGATACGCAGTATTTT.

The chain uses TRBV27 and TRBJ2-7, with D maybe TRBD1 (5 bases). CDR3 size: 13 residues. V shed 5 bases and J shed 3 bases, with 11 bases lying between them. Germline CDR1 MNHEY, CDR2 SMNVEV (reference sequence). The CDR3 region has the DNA TGTGCCAGCAGTACCGGACAATTCTACGAGCAGTACTTC. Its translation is CASSTGQFYEQYF.

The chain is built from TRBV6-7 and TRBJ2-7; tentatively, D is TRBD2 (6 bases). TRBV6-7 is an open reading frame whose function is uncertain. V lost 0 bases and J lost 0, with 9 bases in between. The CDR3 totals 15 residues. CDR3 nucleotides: TGTGCCAGCAGTTACTCGCACGGGGGCTCCTACGAGCAGTACTTC. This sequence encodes CASSYSHGGSYEQYF.